These T cell receptor beta chains were read from a single sample in a study of blood T cell repertoires in COVID-19. Produced via immunoSEQ multiplex PCR; TCRdb's table is partial and in-frame only. The sample includes roughly 200,000 clones, roughly 90% of them seen just once. The sample taken for sequencing was PBMCs or T cells enriched from blood (not recorded which). The source is a woman aged 25 to 39 with acute COVID-19. Each CDR3 is given with its conserved first and last residue. Fields, in order: D gene, V gene, CDR3 length, J gene, CDR3 protein, CDR3 DNA. A D gene is named only where the DNA matches it firmly.

NA	TRBV19	16	TRBJ1-5	CASSIDNSYSNQPQHF	TGTGCCAGTAGTATAGATAACAGCTATAGCAATCAGCCCCAGCATTTT
TRBD2	TRBV7-2	17	TRBJ2-1	CASSRRTSGGVGNEQFF	TGTGCCAGCAGCCGCCGGACTAGCGGGGGGGTGGGCAATGAGCAGTTCTTC
TRBD1	TRBV6-5	15	TRBJ1-5	CASSHGQGAIQPQHF	TGTGCCAGCAGCCATGGACAGGGGGCGATTCAGCCCCAGCATTTT
NA	TRBV6-5	16	TRBJ1-6	CASSLLPRTGNSPLHF	TGTGCCAGCAGTTTACTTCCCCGAACGGGGAATTCACCCCTCCACTTT
NA	TRBV4-3	14	TRBJ1-2	CASSQDMDSLGYTF	TGCGCCAGCAGCCAAGATATGGACTCTCTAGGCTACACCTTC
TRBD1	TRBV2	15	TRBJ1-1	CASSGWGTGEPEAFF	TGTGCCAGCAGTGGATGGGGTACAGGGGAGCCTGAAGCTTTCTTT
NA	TRBV6-6	14	TRBJ2-2	CASSYSRVTGELFF	TGTGCCAGCAGTTACTCGAGAGTAACCGGGGAGCTGTTTTTT
TRBD2	TRBV6-5	12	TRBJ2-5	CATTGGPKTQYF	TGTGCCACGACGGGGGGGCCGAAGACCCAGTACTTC
NA	TRBV7-2	14	TRBJ1-5	CASSFTGINQPQHF	TGTGCCAGCAGTTTTACAGGGATCAATCAGCCCCAGCATTTT
TRBD2	TRBV5-6	15	TRBJ2-7	CASSWGLAEPYEQYF	TGTGCCAGCAGCTGGGGACTAGCGGAACCCTACGAGCAGTACTTC